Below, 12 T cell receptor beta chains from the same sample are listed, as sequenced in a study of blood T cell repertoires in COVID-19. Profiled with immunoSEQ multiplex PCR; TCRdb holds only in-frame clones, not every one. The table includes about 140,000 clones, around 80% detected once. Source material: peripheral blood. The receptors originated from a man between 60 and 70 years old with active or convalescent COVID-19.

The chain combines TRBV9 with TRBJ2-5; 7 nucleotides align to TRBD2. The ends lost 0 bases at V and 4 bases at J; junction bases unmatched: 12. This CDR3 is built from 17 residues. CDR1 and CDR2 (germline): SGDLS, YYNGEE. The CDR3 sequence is CASSVGLGGRAVETQYF. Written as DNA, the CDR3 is TGTGCCAGCAGCGTAGGCCTGGGTGGGAGGGCCGTAGAGACCCAGTACTTC. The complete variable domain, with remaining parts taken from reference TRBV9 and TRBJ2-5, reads DSGVTQTPKHLITATGQRVTLRCSPRSGDLSVYWYQQSLDQGLQFLIQYYNGEERAKGNILERFSAQQFPDLHSELNLSSLELGDSALYFCASSVGLGGRAVETQYFGPGTRLLVL.

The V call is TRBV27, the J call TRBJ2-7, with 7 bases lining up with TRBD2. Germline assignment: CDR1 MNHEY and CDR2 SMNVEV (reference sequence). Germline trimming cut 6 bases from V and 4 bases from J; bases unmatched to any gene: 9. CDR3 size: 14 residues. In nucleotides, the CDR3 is TGTGCCAGCAGCCACTCTAGCGGACCATACGAGCAGTACTTC. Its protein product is CASSHSSGPYEQYF.

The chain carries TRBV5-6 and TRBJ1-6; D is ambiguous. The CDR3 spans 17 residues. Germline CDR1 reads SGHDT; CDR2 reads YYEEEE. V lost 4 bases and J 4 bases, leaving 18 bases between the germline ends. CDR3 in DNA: TGTGCCAGCAGCCCGGCCGGCAGACAAGGTTATAATTCACCCCTCCACTTT. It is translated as CASSPAGRQGYNSPLHF. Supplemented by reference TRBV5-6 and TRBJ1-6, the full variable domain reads DAGVTQSPTHLIKTRGQQVTLRCSPKSGHDTVSWYQQALGQGPQFIFQYYEEEERQRGNFPDRFSGHQFPNYSSELNVNALLLGDSALYLCASSPAGRQGYNSPLHFGNGTRLTVT.

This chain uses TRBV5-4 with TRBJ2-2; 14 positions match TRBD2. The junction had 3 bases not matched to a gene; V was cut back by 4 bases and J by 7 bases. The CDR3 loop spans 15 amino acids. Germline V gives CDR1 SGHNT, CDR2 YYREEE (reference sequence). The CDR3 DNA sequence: TGTGCCAGCAGCCTGGGACTAGCGGGAGTCGGGGAGCTGTTTTTT. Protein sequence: CASSLGLAGVGELFF.

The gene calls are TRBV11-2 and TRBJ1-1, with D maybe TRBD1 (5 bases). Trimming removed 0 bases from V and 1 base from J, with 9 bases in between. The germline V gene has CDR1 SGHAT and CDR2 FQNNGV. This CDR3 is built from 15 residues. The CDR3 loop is CASSLERTSNTEAFF. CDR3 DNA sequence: TGTGCCAGCAGCTTAGAACGGACATCGAACACTGAAGCTTTCTTT.

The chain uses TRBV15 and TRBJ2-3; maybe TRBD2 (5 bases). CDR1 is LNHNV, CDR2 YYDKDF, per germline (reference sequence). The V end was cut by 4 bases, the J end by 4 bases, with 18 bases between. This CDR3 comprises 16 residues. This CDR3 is CATSTREQNRADTQYF. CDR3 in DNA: TGTGCCACCAGCACCCGGGAACAAAACCGGGCAGATACGCAGTATTTT.

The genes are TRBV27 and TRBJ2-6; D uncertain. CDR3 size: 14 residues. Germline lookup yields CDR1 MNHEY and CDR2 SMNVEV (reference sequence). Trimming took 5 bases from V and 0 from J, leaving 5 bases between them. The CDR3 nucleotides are TGTGCCAGCAGTCCCCTCTCTGGGGCCAACGTCCTGACTTTC. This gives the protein CASSPLSGANVLTF.

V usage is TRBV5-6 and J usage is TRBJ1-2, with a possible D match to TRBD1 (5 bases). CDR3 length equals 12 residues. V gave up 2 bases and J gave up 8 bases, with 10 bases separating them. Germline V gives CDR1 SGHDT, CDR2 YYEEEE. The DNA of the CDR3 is TGTGCCAGCAGCTTTGCAGGGTACGGCTACACCTTC. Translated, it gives CASSFAGYGYTF. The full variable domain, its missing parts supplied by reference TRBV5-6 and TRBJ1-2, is DAGVTQSPTHLIKTRGQQVTLRCSPKSGHDTVSWYQQALGQGPQFIFQYYEEEERQRGNFPDRFSGHQFPNYSSELNVNALLLGDSALYLCASSFAGYGYTFGSGTRLTVV.

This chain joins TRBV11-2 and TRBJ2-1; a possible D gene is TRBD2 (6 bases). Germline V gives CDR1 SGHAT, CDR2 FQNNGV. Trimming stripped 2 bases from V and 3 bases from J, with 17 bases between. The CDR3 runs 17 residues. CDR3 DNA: TGTGCCAGCAGCTTATGGGACTCGCGCGAGATCTACAATGAGCAGTTCTTC. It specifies CASSLWDSREIYNEQFF.

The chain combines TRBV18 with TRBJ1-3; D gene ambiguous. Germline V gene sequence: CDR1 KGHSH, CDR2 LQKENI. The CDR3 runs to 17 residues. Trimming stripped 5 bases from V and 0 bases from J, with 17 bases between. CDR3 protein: CASSFSSLENSGNTIYF. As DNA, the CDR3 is TGTGCCAGCTCATTCAGTTCGCTGGAGAACTCTGGAAACACCATATATTTT.

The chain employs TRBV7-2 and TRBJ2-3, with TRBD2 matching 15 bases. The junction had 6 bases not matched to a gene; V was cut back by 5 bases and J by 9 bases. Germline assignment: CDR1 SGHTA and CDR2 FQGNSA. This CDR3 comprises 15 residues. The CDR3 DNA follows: TGTGCCAGCAGCGTGGGACTAGCGGGAGGTAGGACGCAGTATTTT. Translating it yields CASSVGLAGGRTQYF.

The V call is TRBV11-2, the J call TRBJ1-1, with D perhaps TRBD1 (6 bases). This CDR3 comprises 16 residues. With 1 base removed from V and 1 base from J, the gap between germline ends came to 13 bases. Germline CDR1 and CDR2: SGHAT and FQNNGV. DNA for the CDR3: TGTGCCAGCAGCTTAGTTAGGGGGGGATCGAACACTGAAGCTTTCTTT. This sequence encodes CASSLVRGGSNTEAFF. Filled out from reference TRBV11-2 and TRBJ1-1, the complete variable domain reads EAGVAQSPRYKIIEKRQSVAFWCNPISGHATLYWYQQILGQGPKLLIQFQNNGVVDDSQLPKDRFSAERLKGVDSTLKIQPAKLEDSAVYLCASSLVRGGSNTEAFFGQGTRLTVV.